The 3 T cell receptor beta chains presented below share a single source sample, sequenced in a study of T cell repertoires in cytomegalovirus infection. These TCRs' antigens remain unknown. TCRdb fed the reads into MiXCR, producing one record per CDR3 protein. The sample lists around 85,000 distinct CDR3 sequences; about 45% were seen once. The specimen comprised CD8+ T cells from cultured PBMCs, sampled from culture after CMV antigen stimulation. The source is a human donor in good health (CMV status not recorded). Some clones in this sample may be carry-over from other donors' samples.

J is TRBJ2-3 and V is TRBV10-3; D perhaps matches TRBD2 (6 bases). This CDR3 region has 15 residues. The V end lost 7 bases, the J end lost 2 bases, and 16 bases lay between the germline ends. Per germline, CDR1 ENHRY and CDR2 SYGVKD. CDR3: CAITPGLSATDTQYF. The CDR3 DNA reads as TGTGCCATCACCCCTGGACTATCCGCCACAGATACGCAGTATTTT.

The chain employs TRBV4-1 and TRBJ1-1; D is ambiguous. Germline V lookup: CDR1 MGHRA, CDR2 YSYEKL. The ends were cut back, 1 base at V and 0 bases at J, with 9 bases in the middle. The CDR3 covers 15 residues. CDR3 coding DNA: TGCGCCAGCAGCCAAGGTCCGCGGATGAACACTGAAGCTTTCTTT. Amino acid sequence: CASSQGPRMNTEAFF.

The chain employs TRBV20-1 and TRBJ2-3, with 11 bases that match TRBD2. The CDR3 length is 15 residues. With 2 bases clipped from V and 3 bases from J, the junction kept 4 bases outside the gene matches. The germline V gene encodes CDR1 DFQATT and CDR2 SNEGSKA (reference sequence). CDR3 sequence reads: CSARSGLAETDTQYF. The DNA of the CDR3 is TGCAGTGCTAGATCGGGACTAGCGGAGACAGATACGCAGTATTTT.